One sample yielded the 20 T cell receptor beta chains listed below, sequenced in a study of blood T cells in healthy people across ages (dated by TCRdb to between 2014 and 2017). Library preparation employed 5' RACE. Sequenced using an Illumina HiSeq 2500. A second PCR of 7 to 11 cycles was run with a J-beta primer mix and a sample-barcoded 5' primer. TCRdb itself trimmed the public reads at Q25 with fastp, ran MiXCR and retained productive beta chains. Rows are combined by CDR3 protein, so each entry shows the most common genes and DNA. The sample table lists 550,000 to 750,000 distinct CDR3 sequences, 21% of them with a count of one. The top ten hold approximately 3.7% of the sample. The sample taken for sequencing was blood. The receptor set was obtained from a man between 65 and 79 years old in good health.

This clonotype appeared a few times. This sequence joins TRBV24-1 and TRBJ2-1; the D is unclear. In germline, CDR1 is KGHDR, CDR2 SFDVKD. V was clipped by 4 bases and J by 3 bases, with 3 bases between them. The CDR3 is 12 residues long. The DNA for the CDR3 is TGTGCCACCAGTGAGAACTACAATGAGCAGTTCTTC. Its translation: CATSENYNEQFF.

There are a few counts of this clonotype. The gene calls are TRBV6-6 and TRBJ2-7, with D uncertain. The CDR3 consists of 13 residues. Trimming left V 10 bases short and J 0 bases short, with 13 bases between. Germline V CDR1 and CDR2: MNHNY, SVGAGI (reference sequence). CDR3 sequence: CATERQSSYEQYF. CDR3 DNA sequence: TGTGCCACCGAGAGGCAGAGCTCCTACGAGCAGTACTTC.

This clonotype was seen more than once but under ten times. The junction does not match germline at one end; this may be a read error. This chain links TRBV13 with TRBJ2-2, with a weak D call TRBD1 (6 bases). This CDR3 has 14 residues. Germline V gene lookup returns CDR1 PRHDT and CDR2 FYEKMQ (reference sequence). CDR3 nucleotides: TGTGCCAGCAGCGAAGGACAGAACACCGGGGAGCTGCTTTTT. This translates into CASSEGQNTGELLF. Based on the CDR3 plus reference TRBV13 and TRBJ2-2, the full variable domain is AAGVIQSPRHLIKEKRETATLKCYPIPRHDTVYWYQQGPGQDPQFLISFYEKMQSDKGSIPDRFSAQQFSDYHSELNMSSLELGDSALYFCASSEGQNTGELLFGEGSRLTVL.

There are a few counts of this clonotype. The CDR3 protein is CASSLEIQGNEQFF. Written as DNA, the CDR3 is TGTGCCAGCAGCTTAGAAATACAGGGTAATGAGCAGTTCTTC. The genes are TRBV7-3 and TRBJ2-1, with a weak D call TRBD1 (6 bases). The CDR3 has 14 amino acids. The germline V and J ends were trimmed by 2 bases and 7 bases, with 12 bases remaining between them. Germline values: CDR1 SGHTA, CDR2 FQGTGA. The full variable domain, its missing parts supplied by reference TRBV7-3 and TRBJ2-1, is GAGVSQTPSNKVTEKGKYVELRCDPISGHTALYWYRQSLGQGPEFLIYFQGTGAADDSGLPNDRFFAVRPEGSVSTLKIQRTERGDSAVYLCASSLEIQGNEQFFGPGTRLTVL.

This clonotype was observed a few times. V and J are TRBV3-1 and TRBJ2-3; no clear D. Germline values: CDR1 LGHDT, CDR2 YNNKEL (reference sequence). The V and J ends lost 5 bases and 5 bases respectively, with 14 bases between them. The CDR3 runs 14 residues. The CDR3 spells CASSNTPVVDTQYF. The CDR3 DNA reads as TGTGCCAGCAGCAATACCCCCGTTGTAGATACGCAGTATTTT.

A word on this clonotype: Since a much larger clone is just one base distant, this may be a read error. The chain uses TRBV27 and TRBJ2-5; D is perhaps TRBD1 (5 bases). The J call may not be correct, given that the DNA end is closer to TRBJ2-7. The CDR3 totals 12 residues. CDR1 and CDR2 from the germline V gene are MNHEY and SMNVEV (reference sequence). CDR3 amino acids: CVSSDRVYEQYF. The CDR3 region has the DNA TGTGTCAGCAGCGACAGAGTCTACGAGCAGTACTTC.

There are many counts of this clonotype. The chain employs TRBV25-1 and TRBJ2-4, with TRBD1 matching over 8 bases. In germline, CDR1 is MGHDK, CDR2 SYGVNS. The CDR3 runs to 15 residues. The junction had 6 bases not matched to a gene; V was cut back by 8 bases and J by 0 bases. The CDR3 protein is CASGGQGLAKNIQYF. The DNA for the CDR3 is TGTGCCAGCGGAGGACAGGGCCTAGCCAAAAACATTCAGTACTTC. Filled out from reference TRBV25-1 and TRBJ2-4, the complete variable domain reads EADIYQTPRYLVIGTGKKITLECSQTMGHDKMYWYQQDPGMELHLIHYSYGVNSTEKGDLSSESTVSRIRTEHFPLTLESARPSHTSQYLCASGGQGLAKNIQYFGAGTRLSVL.

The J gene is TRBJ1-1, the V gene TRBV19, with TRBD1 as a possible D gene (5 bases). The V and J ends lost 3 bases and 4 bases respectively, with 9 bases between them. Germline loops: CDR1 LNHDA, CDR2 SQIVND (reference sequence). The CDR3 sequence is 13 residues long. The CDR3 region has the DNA TGTGCCAGTAGTATGGGGCTGGCCACTGAAGCTTTCTTT. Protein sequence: CASSMGLATEAFF.

The CDR3 nucleotides are TGTGCCACCAGTGTTGGACTCTTAGCAGCCTCCTACAATGAGCAGTTCTTC. The encoded protein is CATSVGLLAASYNEQFF. J is TRBJ2-1 and V is TRBV24-1, with a tentative D call TRBD2 (5 bases). Trimming left V 5 bases short and J 0 bases short, with 16 bases between. Germline V gene lookup returns CDR1 KGHDR and CDR2 SFDVKD. CDR3 length equals 17 residues.

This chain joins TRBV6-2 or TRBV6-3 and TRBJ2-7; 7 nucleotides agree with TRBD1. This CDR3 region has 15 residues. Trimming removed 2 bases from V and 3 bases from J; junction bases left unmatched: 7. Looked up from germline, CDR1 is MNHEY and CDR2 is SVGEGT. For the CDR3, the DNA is TGTGCCAGCAGTTACCCGGGACAGCGAAACTACGAGCAGTACTTC. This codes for CASSYPGQRNYEQYF.

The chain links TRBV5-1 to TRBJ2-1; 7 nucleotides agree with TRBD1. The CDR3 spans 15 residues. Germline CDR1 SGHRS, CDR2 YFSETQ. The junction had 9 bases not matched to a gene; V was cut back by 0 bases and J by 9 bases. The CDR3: CASSLGDRESGEQFF. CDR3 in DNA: TGCGCCAGCAGCTTGGGTGACAGGGAATCTGGTGAGCAGTTCTTC.

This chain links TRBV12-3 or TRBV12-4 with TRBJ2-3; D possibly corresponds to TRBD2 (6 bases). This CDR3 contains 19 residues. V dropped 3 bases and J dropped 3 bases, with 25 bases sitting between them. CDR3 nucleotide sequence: TGTGCCAGCAGTTTGCCCGGTGGCGGGGAGTCTGGTGGGACAGATACGCAGTATTTT. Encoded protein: CASSLPGGGESGGTDTQYF.

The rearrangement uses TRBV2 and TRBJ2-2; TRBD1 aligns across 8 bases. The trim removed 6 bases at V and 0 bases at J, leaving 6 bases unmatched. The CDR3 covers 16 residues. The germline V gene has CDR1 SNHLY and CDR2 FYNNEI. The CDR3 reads CASSGQGPANTGELFF. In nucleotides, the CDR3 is TGTGCCAGCAGCGGACAGGGACCCGCGAACACCGGGGAGCTGTTTTTT.

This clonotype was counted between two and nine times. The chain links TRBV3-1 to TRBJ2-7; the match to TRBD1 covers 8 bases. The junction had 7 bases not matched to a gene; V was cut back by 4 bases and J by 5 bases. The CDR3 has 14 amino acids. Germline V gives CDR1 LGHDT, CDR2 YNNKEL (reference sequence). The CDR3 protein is CASSRGQGTDEQYF. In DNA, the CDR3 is TGTGCCAGCAGCCGTGGACAGGGAACTGACGAGCAGTACTTC.

The CDR3 coding sequence is TGTGCCAGCAGTGAACAGACAGCCGGTTCCTACGAGCAGTACTTC. It is translated as CASSEQTAGSYEQYF. The J gene is TRBJ2-7, the V gene TRBV6-1, with a weak D call TRBD1 (5 bases). The CDR3 contains 15 residues. The germline V and J ends were trimmed by 2 bases and 1 base, with 12 bases remaining between them. Germline CDR1 reads MNHNS; CDR2 reads SASEGT.

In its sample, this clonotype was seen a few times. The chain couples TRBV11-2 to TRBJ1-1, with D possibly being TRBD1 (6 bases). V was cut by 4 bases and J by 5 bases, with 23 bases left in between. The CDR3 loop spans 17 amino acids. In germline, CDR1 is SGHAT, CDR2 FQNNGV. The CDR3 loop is CASSSDGGTKSGTEAFF. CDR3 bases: TGTGCCAGCAGCTCCGACGGGGGCACGAAAAGTGGGACTGAAGCTTTCTTT.

CDR3 region: CASSSFAYYTF. The CDR3 DNA sequence: TGTGCCAGCAGCTCCTTTGCCTACTACACCTTC. The chain recombines TRBV7-9 with TRBJ1-2, with D unclear. The V end lost 4 bases, the J end lost 10 bases, and 10 bases lay between the germline ends. In germline, CDR1 is SEHNR, CDR2 FQNEAQ (reference sequence). The CDR3 sequence is 11 residues long.

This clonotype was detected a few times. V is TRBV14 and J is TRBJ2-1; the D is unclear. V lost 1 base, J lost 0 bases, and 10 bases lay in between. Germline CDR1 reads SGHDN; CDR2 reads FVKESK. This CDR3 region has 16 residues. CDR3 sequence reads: CASSQGLGNSYNEQFF. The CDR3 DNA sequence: TGTGCCAGCAGCCAAGGGTTGGGCAACTCCTACAATGAGCAGTTCTTC.

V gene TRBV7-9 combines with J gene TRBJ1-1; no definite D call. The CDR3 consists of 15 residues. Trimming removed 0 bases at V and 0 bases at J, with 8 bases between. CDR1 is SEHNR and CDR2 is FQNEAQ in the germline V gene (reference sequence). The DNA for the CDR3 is TGTGCCAGCAGCTTAGCAGAGACCATGAACACTGAAGCTTTCTTT. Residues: CASSLAETMNTEAFF.

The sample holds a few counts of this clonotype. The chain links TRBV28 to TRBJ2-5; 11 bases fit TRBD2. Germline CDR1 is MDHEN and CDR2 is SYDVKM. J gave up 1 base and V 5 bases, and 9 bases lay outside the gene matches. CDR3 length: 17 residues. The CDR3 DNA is TGTGCCAGCAGTCCGGGGACTAGCGGCCTGGGCCAAGAGACCCAGTACTTC. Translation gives CASSPGTSGLGQETQYF.